The entry that follows covers one TCR beta chain sequence. Libraries were prepared by immunoSEQ multiplex PCR; TCRdb keeps only in-frame clonotypes and omits some of them. The sample has under 100,000 clones, 87% seen once; the top ten hold 1.5% to 1.7%. This sample stems from a study of siplizumab effects on memory and regulatory T cells. Germline CDR1 SEHNR, CDR2 FQNEAQ (reference sequence). V lost 5 bases, J lost 7 bases, and 11 bases lay in between. The CDR3 has 12 amino acids. What was sequenced was Tregs sorted from blood. This TCR came from a human donor in good health. The chain joins TRBV7-9 to TRBJ1-2; D gene ambiguous. CDR3 protein: CASSVRDTGYTF. The CDR3 DNA follows: TGTGCCAGCAGCGTCCGAGACACTGGCTACACCTTC.